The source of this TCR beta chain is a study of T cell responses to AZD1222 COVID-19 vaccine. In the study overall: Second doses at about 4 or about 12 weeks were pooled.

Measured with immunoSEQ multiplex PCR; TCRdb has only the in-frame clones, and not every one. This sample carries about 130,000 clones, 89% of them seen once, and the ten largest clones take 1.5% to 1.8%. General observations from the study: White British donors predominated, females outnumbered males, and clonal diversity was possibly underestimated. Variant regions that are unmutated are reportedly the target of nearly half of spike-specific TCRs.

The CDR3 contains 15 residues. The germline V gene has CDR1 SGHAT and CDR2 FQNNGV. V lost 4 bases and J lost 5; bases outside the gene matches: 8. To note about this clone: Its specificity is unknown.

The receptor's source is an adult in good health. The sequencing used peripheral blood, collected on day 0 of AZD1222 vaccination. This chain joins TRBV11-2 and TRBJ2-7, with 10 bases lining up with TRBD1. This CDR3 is CASSWGRDRGHEQYF. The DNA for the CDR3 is TGTGCCAGCAGCTGGGGCAGGGACAGGGGCCACGAGCAGTACTTC. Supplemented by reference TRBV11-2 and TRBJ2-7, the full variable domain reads EAGVAQSPRYKIIEKRQSVAFWCNPISGHATLYWYQQILGQGPKLLIQFQNNGVVDDSQLPKDRFSAERLKGVDSTLKIQPAKLEDSAVYLCASSWGRDRGHEQYFGPGTRLTVT.